What follows describes a single T cell receptor (beta chain). Its antigen is unknown. This specimen comes from a study of CD8 T cells in Susac syndrome. Study-level background: Clinically active disease was present in over five of the sequenced Susac syndrome patients. Roughly eight of these patients were in remission. Treatment status at blood draw for the Susac syndrome patients was therapy-naive, corticosteroids, or intravenous immunoglobulin alone. General study results and limits: Acknowledgment was made by the study that its TCR sequencing and HLA analysis involved a relatively small number of individuals. The greatest CD8+ clonal expansion in Susac occurred in TEMRA cells and in active patients.

Reverse transcription of roughly 0.5 to 1 ug RNA was carried out with random hexamers. Each CDR3 protein gets one entry after TCRdb re-called the immunoSEQ multiplex PCR reads with MiXCR. This sample has 95,000 to 150,000 distinct CDR3 sequences; about 95% occur once, and the top ten carry 0.28%. Material: CD8+ T cells from PBMCs. The receptor was isolated from a human donor with Susac syndrome.

The CDR3 sequence: CATNGGQGGNSPLHF. The CDR3, as DNA: TGTGCCACCAATGGTGGACAGGGGGGAAATTCACCCCTCCACTTT. The chain is built from TRBV10-3 and TRBJ1-6; 10 bases align to TRBD1. This CDR3 contains 15 residues. V dropped 10 bases and J dropped 7; count of bases not matched to a gene: 10. Germline V gene data show CDR1 as ENHRY and CDR2 as SYGVKD.